This T cell receptor beta chain comes out of a study of spatial heterogeneity in lung cancer. The wider study: The study sequenced follow-up PBMC samples when they were available, at a median of around 2 years after resection. Study findings and constraints: Ubiquitous expanded tumor TCRs appeared in blood more at resection than follow-up.

The CDR3 is made up of 17 amino acids. V was clipped by 2 bases and J by 5 bases, with 19 bases between them. Germline CDR1 MNHEY, CDR2 SVGEGT. There are many counts of this clonotype. Antigen: not known. This sample's time point: blood at routine non-recurrence follow-up after resection. Unsorted whole RNA samples from tumor, nontumor lung or frozen PBMC were sequenced. MiXCR, run by TCRdb on the 5' RACE reads, gives a single entry per CDR3 protein. The sample contains 3,200 or so distinct CDR3 sequences, about 19% of which appear only once. The chain uses TRBV6-2 or TRBV6-3 and TRBJ2-1, with D perhaps matching TRBD2 (6 bases). Sample: PBMCs, taken at follow-up. The sequence derives from a male donor with early-stage non-small cell lung cancer. CDR3 region: CASSYVVGGRTDNEQFF. The CDR3 DNA reads TGTGCCAGCAGTTACGTGGTGGGAGGAAGGACTGACAATGAGCAGTTCTTC.